Following are 26 T cell receptor beta chains from one sample sequenced in a study of cytomegalovirus exposure and HLA in healthy donors. Amplification used 60 Vbeta primers and 13 Jbeta primers. Generated by immunoSEQ multiplex PCR, the TCRdb table keeps only in-frame clones and is missing some. In the table there are about 230,000 clones, approximately 90% of which are singletons. The sample consisted of PBMCs. These receptors all come from a woman between 18 and 29 years old in good health and CMV-seronegative.

The chain is built from TRBV5-1 and TRBJ2-2; possibly TRBD2 for D (5 bases). This CDR3 comprises 15 residues. Per the germline V gene, CDR1 is SGHRS and CDR2 is YFSETQ. Between the trimmed V and J ends, which lost 2 bases and 1 base, there was a span of 9 bases. CDR3 nucleotides: TGCGCCAGCAGCTTCGGGGTTAGGAACACCGGGGAGCTGTTTTTT. Amino acid sequence: CASSFGVRNTGELFF. Using reference TRBV5-1 and TRBJ2-2 for the parts outside the CDR3, the full variable domain is KAGVTQTPRYLIKTRGQQVTLSCSPISGHRSVSWYQQTPGQGLQFLFEYFSETQRNKGNFPGRFSGRQFSNSRSEMNVSTLELGDSALYLCASSFGVRNTGELFFGEGSRLTVL.

V gene TRBV7-3 combines with J gene TRBJ1-2; possible D gene TRBD1, 5 bases. The V gene's germline CDR1 is SGHTA and CDR2 FQGTGA. The CDR3 length is 12 residues. The V end lost 4 bases, the J end lost 7 bases, and 10 bases lay between the germline ends. The CDR3 loop reads CASSSTGGGYTF. CDR3 nucleotides: TGTGCCAGCAGCTCCACAGGTGGTGGCTACACCTTC.

The CDR3 spells CASSPGLAGGSYEQYF. DNA of the CDR3: TGCGCCAGCAGCCCTGGGTTAGCGGGAGGATCCTACGAGCAGTACTTC. The chain has TRBV4-1 and TRBJ2-7; 10 bases agree with TRBD2. V lost 4 bases to trimming and J lost 1 base; unmatched junction nucleotides: 7. CDR3 length: 16 amino acids. Germline-derived CDR1 and CDR2 are MGHRA and YSYEKL.

The chain combines TRBV6-6 with TRBJ1-1; 10 positions agree with TRBD1. J was trimmed by 6 bases and V by 5 bases; bases with no gene match: 12. Germline V CDR1 and CDR2: MNHNY, SVGAGI (reference sequence). The CDR3 runs to 16 residues. CDR3 sequence: CASSPRGVDRGSEAFF. DNA for the CDR3: TGTGCCAGCAGTCCCCGTGGAGTGGACAGGGGGTCTGAAGCTTTCTTT.

The gene calls are TRBV5-1 and TRBJ1-1, with 9 bases that match TRBD1. The germline gives CDR1 SGHRS, CDR2 YFSETQ. V lost 4 bases, J lost 4 bases, and 8 bases stayed unmatched. The CDR3 has 15 residues. The CDR3 is CASSIGTGKGTEAFF. For the CDR3, the DNA is TGCGCCAGCAGCATAGGGACAGGGAAAGGCACTGAAGCTTTCTTT.

The rearrangement links TRBV2 to TRBJ2-1; a possible D gene is TRBD2 (5 bases). Germline CDR1 and CDR2: SNHLY and FYNNEI. V lost 7 bases and J lost 2, with 9 bases in between. The CDR3 is made up of 13 amino acids. The CDR3 spells CASIFGTYNEQFF. The CDR3 coding sequence is TGTGCCAGCATTTTCGGGACCTACAATGAGCAGTTCTTC. The full variable domain, rest sourced from reference TRBV2 and TRBJ2-1, is EPEVTQTPSHQVTQMGQEVILRCVPISNHLYFYWYRQILGQKVEFLVSFYNNEISEKSEIFDDQFSVERPDGSNFTLKIRSTKLEDSAMYFCASIFGTYNEQFFGPGTRLTVL.

This clone was picked up one time. The chain couples TRBV7-6 to TRBJ2-3, with TRBD2 matching 9 bases. V lost 0 bases to trimming and J lost 4 bases; unmatched junction nucleotides: 11. This CDR3 comprises 18 residues. The germline V gene encodes CDR1 SGHVS and CDR2 FNYEAQ. The CDR3 protein is CASSLAYRRTSASDTQYF. CDR3 DNA sequence: TGTGCCAGCAGCTTAGCTTACCGACGGACTAGCGCCTCAGATACGCAGTATTTT.

This clone was detected only a few times. The J gene is TRBJ2-1, the V gene TRBV5-4; TRBD2 matches at 10 bases. Germline-derived CDR1 and CDR2 are SGHNT and YYREEE (reference sequence). Trimming at V came to 0 bases and at J to 4 bases, leaving 1 base not matched to a gene. CDR3 length equals 15 residues. The CDR3 protein is CASSLVAGGYNEQFF. DNA for the CDR3: TGTGCCAGCAGCTTGGTAGCGGGGGGTTACAATGAGCAGTTCTTC.

The chain uses TRBV4-3 and TRBJ2-7; 8 bases align to TRBD2. Germline V gives CDR1 LGHNA, CDR2 YSLEER. V dropped 2 bases and J dropped 6; count of bases not matched to a gene: 12. This CDR3 region has 16 residues. The CDR3 DNA reads as TGCGCCAGCAGCCAATATGTGGGCGCGGGGGGCTTCGAGCAGTACTTC. Its translation: CASSQYVGAGGFEQYF.

The chain recombines TRBV18 with TRBJ2-3; TRBD2 aligns across 11 bases. The CDR3 totals 16 residues. The V and J ends lost 4 bases and 0 bases, in that order; junction bases with no gene match: 3. From germline, CDR1 is KGHSH and CDR2 LQKENI. CDR3 amino acids: CASSQRLAGSTDTQYF. The CDR3 nucleotides read TGTGCCAGCTCACAGCGACTAGCGGGAAGCACAGATACGCAGTATTTT.

The chain joins TRBV19 to TRBJ1-4, with 10 bases lining up with TRBD1. V shed 6 bases, J shed 7 bases, and the junction held 5 bases outside the gene matches. This CDR3 region has 14 residues. Looked up from germline, CDR1 is LNHDA and CDR2 is SQIVND (reference sequence). The CDR3 sequence is CASSRDRGSEKLFF. Here the CDR3 DNA reads TGTGCCAGTAGCCGGGACAGGGGCAGTGAAAAACTGTTTTTT.

This chain connects TRBV2 to TRBJ1-2; D is unresolved. Germline values: CDR1 SNHLY, CDR2 FYNNEI. V lost 2 bases, J lost 5 bases, and 18 bases lay in between. CDR3 length: 16 amino acids. For the CDR3, the DNA is TGTGCCAGCAGTGAACCCCCGGAAGGAACGGGATATGGCTACACCTTC. Translating it yields CASSEPPEGTGYGYTF.

The chain combines TRBV6-5 with TRBJ1-4, with TRBD1 identical over 8 bases. This CDR3 comprises 13 residues. V shed 8 bases and J 6 bases; nucleotides not matched to a gene: 5. Germline lookup yields CDR1 MNHEY and CDR2 SVGAGI. The CDR3 is CASGRQGYEKLFF. The DNA for the CDR3 is TGTGCCAGCGGAAGACAGGGGTATGAAAAACTGTTTTTT.

The chain has TRBV5-4 and TRBJ1-1; TRBD1 matches at 7 bases. V lost 0 bases, J lost 6 bases, and 11 bases stayed unmatched. This CDR3 is built from 16 residues. Germline lookup yields CDR1 SGHNT and CDR2 YYREEE (reference sequence). The chain's CDR3 is CASSLGQGPITAEAFF. CDR3 sequence (DNA): TGTGCCAGCAGCTTGGGACAGGGCCCAATTACGGCTGAAGCTTTCTTT. Supplemented by reference TRBV5-4 and TRBJ1-1, the full variable domain reads ETGVTQSPTHLIKTRGQQVTLRCSSQSGHNTVSWYQQALGQGPQFIFQYYREEENGRGNFPPRFSGLQFPNYSSELNVNALELDDSALYLCASSLGQGPITAEAFFGQGTRLTVV.

The chain recombines TRBV9 with TRBJ1-3; weak D call: TRBD1 (6 bases). The CDR3 spans 14 residues. Deletions cut 0 bases from V and 7 bases from J, with 11 bases between. CDR1 SGDLS and CDR2 YYNGEE come from the germline V gene. DNA of the CDR3: TGTGCCAGCAGCGTAGACCAGGGGTTGAACACCATATATTTT. It is translated as CASSVDQGLNTIYF.

The J gene is TRBJ2-5, the V gene TRBV5-1; D gene unclear. Germline assignment: CDR1 SGHRS and CDR2 YFSETQ. Deletions cut 6 bases from V and 3 bases from J, with 15 bases between. This CDR3 has 14 amino acids. The CDR3 loop reads CASKVNAAEETQYF. CDR3 DNA: TGCGCCAGCAAGGTCAACGCGGCTGAAGAGACCCAGTACTTC.

In nucleotides, the CDR3 is TGTGCCAACTACCCCGCGCAGACCTACGAGCAGTACTTC. It encodes CANYPAQTYEQYF. This chain links TRBV4-2 with TRBJ2-7, with D unclear. From germline, CDR1 is LGHNA and CDR2 YNFKEQ. The germline V and J ends were trimmed by 10 bases and 2 bases, with 15 bases remaining between them. CDR3 length equals 13 residues.

The V gene is TRBV27, the J gene TRBJ2-5; a possible D gene is TRBD1 (6 bases). Trimming cost V 2 bases and J 2 bases, with 9 bases left between them. This CDR3 has 14 residues. CDR1 MNHEY and CDR2 SMNVEV come from the germline V gene (reference sequence). The CDR3 here is CASSLITGQETQYF. The CDR3 nucleotides are TGTGCCAGCAGTTTAATCACAGGGCAAGAGACCCAGTACTTC.

The table lists this clone with a count of one. J is TRBJ2-3 and V is TRBV7-9; 7 bases are a match to TRBD2. Germline CDR1 is SEHNR and CDR2 is FQNEAQ (reference sequence). CDR3 length: 17 residues. With V trimmed by 5 bases and J by 0 bases, 11 bases remained unmatched. CDR3 amino acids: CASSIGPGGSSTDTQYF. The CDR3 DNA reads TGTGCCAGCAGCATAGGCCCCGGCGGGAGTAGCACAGATACGCAGTATTTT.

This chain connects TRBV11-2 to TRBJ1-5; the D gene is possibly TRBD1 (6 bases). V lost 4 bases and J lost 6, with 16 bases in between. The V gene's germline CDR1 is SGHAT and CDR2 FQNNGV. This CDR3 is built from 15 residues. The CDR3 reads CASSSQTGPGQPQHF. In nucleotides, the CDR3 is TGTGCCAGCAGCTCTCAAACAGGGCCGGGTCAGCCCCAGCATTTT.

This sequence joins TRBV18 and TRBJ2-7; a possible D gene is TRBD2 (6 bases). The V gene's germline CDR1 is KGHSH and CDR2 LQKENI. CDR3 length equals 14 residues. V gave up 3 bases and J gave up 2 bases, with 11 bases separating them. The CDR3: CASSPRREAYEQYF. The CDR3 region has the DNA TGTGCCAGCTCACCCAGGAGGGAGGCCTACGAGCAGTACTTC. Supplemented by reference TRBV18 and TRBJ2-7, the full variable domain reads NAGVMQNPRHLVRRRGQEARLRCSPMKGHSHVYWYRQLPEEGLKFMVYLQKENIIDESGMPKERFSAEFPKEGPSILRIQQVVRGDSAAYFCASSPRREAYEQYFGPGTRLTVT.

The gene calls are TRBV5-5 and TRBJ1-3, with D possibly matching TRBD1 (5 bases). The V gene lost 1 base and the J gene lost 4 bases, with 9 bases spanning the gap. Germline CDR1 is SGHKS and CDR2 is YYEKEE (reference sequence). The CDR3 is made up of 14 amino acids. CDR3 nucleotides: TGTGCCAGCAGCTTGCAGGGCTTCGGAAACACCATATATTTT. This translates into CASSLQGFGNTIYF.

The chain is built from TRBV4-1 and TRBJ2-5; D is possibly TRBD2 (7 bases). The end of the DNA aligns better with TRBJ2-7, so the J call may be wrong. The V gene's germline CDR1 is MGHRA and CDR2 YSYEKL. The CDR3 extends over 14 amino acids. In DNA form, the CDR3 reads TGCGCCAGCAGCTATAGGGGGGGAGGCTACGAGCAGTACTTC. Translated: CASSYRGGGYEQYF.

The V call is TRBV2, the J call TRBJ1-2; the D gene is possibly TRBD1 (5 bases). Germline V CDR1 and CDR2: SNHLY, FYNNEI. This CDR3 has 12 amino acids. V lost 7 bases to trimming and J lost 5 bases, with 11 bases between them. The CDR3 sequence: CASILDSYGYTF. The CDR3 DNA follows: TGTGCCAGCATTTTAGACAGTTATGGCTACACCTTC.

This clone showed up just a few times. The chain employs TRBV4-1 and TRBJ2-5; D is unresolved. Trimming cost V 0 bases and J 2 bases, with 10 bases left between them. The CDR3 spans 15 residues. CDR1 is MGHRA, CDR2 YSYEKL, per germline. The DNA of the CDR3 is TGCGCCAGCAGCCAAGATCCAACAGCTCAAGAGACCCAGTACTTC. It codes for CASSQDPTAQETQYF.

The chain combines TRBV18 with TRBJ1-2, with TRBD1 identical over 7 bases. CDR1 is KGHSH and CDR2 is LQKENI in the germline V gene. Germline trimming cut 4 bases from V and 6 bases from J; bases unmatched to any gene: 5. The CDR3 is 13 residues long. The CDR3 loop reads CASSQGQLNGYTF. CDR3 nucleotide sequence: TGTGCCAGCTCACAGGGACAGTTGAATGGCTACACCTTC.